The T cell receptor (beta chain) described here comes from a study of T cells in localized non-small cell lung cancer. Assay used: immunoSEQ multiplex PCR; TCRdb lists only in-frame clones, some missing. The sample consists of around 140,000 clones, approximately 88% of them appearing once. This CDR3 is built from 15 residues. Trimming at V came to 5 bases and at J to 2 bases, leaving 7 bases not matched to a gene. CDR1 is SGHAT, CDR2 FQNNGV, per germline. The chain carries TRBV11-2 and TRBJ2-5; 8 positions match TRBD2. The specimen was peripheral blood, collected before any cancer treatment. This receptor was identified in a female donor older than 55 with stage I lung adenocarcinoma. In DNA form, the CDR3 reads TGTGCCAGCAGCCCGATAGCGGGGATACAAGAGACCCAGTACTTC. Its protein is CASSPIAGIQETQYF.